Described below is a single TCR beta chain sequence and its context. CD8+ and CD4+ T cells taken from blood had their TCR beta sequenced. In contrast to the negatively isolated CD8+ and CD4+ T cells, TEMRA cells were FACS-enriched. The entry originates in a study of CD8 T cells in Susac syndrome. With random hexamers, about 0.5 to 1 ug RNA was reverse transcribed. A single record per CDR3 protein comes from TCRdb applying MiXCR to the immunoSEQ multiplex PCR reads. This sample has around 200,000 distinct CDR3 sequences, with 80% to 95% found just once. The CDR3 covers 15 residues. With 1 base removed from V and 4 bases from J, the gap between germline ends came to 10 bases. The germline V gene encodes CDR1 MNHEY and CDR2 SMNVEV (reference sequence).

The chain uses TRBV27 and TRBJ2-2; D may correspond to TRBD1 or TRBD2 (6 bases each). The receptor comes from a human donor with multiple sclerosis. Input material: CD8+ T cells from PBMCs. The DNA for the CDR3 is TGTGCCAGCAGTTTATACGGGGGCCTCACCGGGGAGCTGTTTTTT. Its protein product is CASSLYGGLTGELFF.